A single T cell receptor beta chain is shown here with its context. These data originate in a study of cytomegalovirus exposure and HLA in healthy donors. In the PCR, 60 Vbeta and 13 Jbeta primers were used. Generated by immunoSEQ multiplex PCR, the TCRdb table keeps only in-frame clones and is missing some. In the table there are fewer than 200,000 clones, more than 70% of which are singletons. The CDR3 totals 18 residues. The V segment lost 3 bases and the J segment 6 bases; nucleotides outside the gene matches: 19. Per the germline V gene, CDR1 is GTSNPN and CDR2 is SVGIG (reference sequence). The chain carries TRBV30 and TRBJ2-7, with TRBD1 matching over 11 bases. The receptor comes from a man in his forties in good health and CMV-seropositive. The material sequenced was PBMCs. Here the CDR3 DNA reads TGTGCCTGGAGCCCCATCGGACAGGGGGCTTCTGCGTCTCGCGAGCAGTACTTC. Its protein product is CAWSPIGQGASASREQYF.